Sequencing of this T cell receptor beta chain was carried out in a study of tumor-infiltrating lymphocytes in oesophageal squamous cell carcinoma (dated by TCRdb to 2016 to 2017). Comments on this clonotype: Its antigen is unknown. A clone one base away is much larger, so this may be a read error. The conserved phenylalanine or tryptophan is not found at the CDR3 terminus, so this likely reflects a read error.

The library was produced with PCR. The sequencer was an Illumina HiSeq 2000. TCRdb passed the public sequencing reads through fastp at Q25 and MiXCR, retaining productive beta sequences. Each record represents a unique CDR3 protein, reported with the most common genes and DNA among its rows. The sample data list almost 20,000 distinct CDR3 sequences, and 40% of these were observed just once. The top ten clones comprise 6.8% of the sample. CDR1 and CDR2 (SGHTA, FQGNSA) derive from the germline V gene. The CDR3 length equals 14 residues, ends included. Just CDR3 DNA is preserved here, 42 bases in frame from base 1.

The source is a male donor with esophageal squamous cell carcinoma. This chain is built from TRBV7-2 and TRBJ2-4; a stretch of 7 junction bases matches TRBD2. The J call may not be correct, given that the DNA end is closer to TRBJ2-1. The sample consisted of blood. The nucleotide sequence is TGTGCCAGCAGCCCCCGCGGGGGAATGAATGAGCAGTTCTTA. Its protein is CASSPRGGMNEQFL.